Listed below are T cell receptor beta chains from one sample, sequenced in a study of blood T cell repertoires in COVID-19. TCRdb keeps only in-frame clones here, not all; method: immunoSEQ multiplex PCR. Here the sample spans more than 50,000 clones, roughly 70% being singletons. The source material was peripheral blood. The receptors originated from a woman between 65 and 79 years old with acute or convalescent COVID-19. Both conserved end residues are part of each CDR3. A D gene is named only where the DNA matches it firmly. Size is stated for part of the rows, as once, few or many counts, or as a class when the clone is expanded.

CDR3 DNA: TGTGCCAGCAGTACTCAGGGGGGTGGAAACACCATATATTTT
CDR3 protein: CASSTQGGGNTIYF
clone size: -
V gene: TRBV27
D gene: TRBD1
J gene: TRBJ1-3

CDR3 DNA: TGTGCCAGCAGCCCCTGGACTGATAGGACTAATGAAAAACTGTTTTTT
CDR3 protein: CASSPWTDRTNEKLFF
clone size: -
V gene: TRBV14
D gene: -
J gene: TRBJ1-4

CDR3 DNA: TGTGCCAGCAGCTTTGGAGGTCTCTCTGGGGCCAACGTCCTGACTTTC
CDR3 protein: CASSFGGLSGANVLTF
clone size: -
V gene: TRBV7-8
D gene: -
J gene: TRBJ2-6

CDR3 DNA: TGCGCCAGCAGTGGACGACTCACAGATACGCAGTATTTT
CDR3 protein: CASSGRLTDTQYF
clone size: -
V gene: TRBV10-1
D gene: -
J gene: TRBJ2-3

CDR3 DNA: TGTGCCAGCAGCCAATCCCCGGGAAAAAAAGGGACCCAGTACTTC
CDR3 protein: CASSQSPGKKGTQYF
clone size: -
V gene: TRBV7-2
D gene: -
J gene: TRBJ2-5

CDR3 DNA: TGTGCCACCAGTGATATTGGGGCCGGGACTACCGGGGAGCTGTTTTTT
CDR3 protein: CATSDIGAGTTGELFF
clone size: -
V gene: TRBV24-1
D gene: -
J gene: TRBJ2-2

CDR3 DNA: TGTGCCAGCAGCTTCCGGGGGGTTAAGGCTAATGAAAAACTGTTTTTT
CDR3 protein: CASSFRGVKANEKLFF
clone size: -
V gene: TRBV5-4
D gene: -
J gene: TRBJ1-4

CDR3 DNA: TGTGCCAGCAGTGATGGACTGGCGGCGGGTGGAGATACGCAGTATTTT
CDR3 protein: CASSDGLAAGGDTQYF
clone size: -
V gene: TRBV6-1
D gene: -
J gene: TRBJ2-3

CDR3 DNA: TGTGCCAGCTCACCACCGGGAGGTCAGCCCCAGCATTTT
CDR3 protein: CASSPPGGQPQHF
clone size: few
V gene: TRBV18
D gene: -
J gene: TRBJ1-5

CDR3 DNA: TGTGCCAGCAGCTTAGACAGACAAGTTGCCTACAATGAGCAGTTCTTC
CDR3 protein: CASSLDRQVAYNEQFF
clone size: -
V gene: TRBV7-6
D gene: -
J gene: TRBJ2-1

CDR3 DNA: TGTGCCAGTAGTTTAACAGGGGTGAACACTGAAGCTTTCTTT
CDR3 protein: CASSLTGVNTEAFF
clone size: few
V gene: TRBV19
D gene: TRBD1
J gene: TRBJ1-1

CDR3 DNA: TGTGCCAGCAGTCCACAGGGACAGCTTAATGAAAAACTGTTTTTT
CDR3 protein: CASSPQGQLNEKLFF
clone size: few
V gene: TRBV6-4
D gene: TRBD1
J gene: TRBJ1-4

CDR3 DNA: TGTGCCAGCAGGAGGGACGAGCAGTACTTC
CDR3 protein: CASRRDEQYF
clone size: -
V gene: TRBV6-5
D gene: -
J gene: TRBJ2-7

CDR3 DNA: TGTGCTAGTGGTTCCATACTATTAGGTTACGAGCAGTACTTC
CDR3 protein: CASGSILLGYEQYF
clone size: -
V gene: TRBV12-5
D gene: -
J gene: TRBJ2-7

CDR3 DNA: TGTGCCAGCAGCCCCGCGGCGGGATACGATAGCAATCAGCCCCAGCATTTT
CDR3 protein: CASSPAAGYDSNQPQHF
clone size: -
V gene: TRBV5-5
D gene: -
J gene: TRBJ1-5

CDR3 DNA: TGTGCCAGCTCAGTAACCCACGCGGGGGGCTCCTACAATGAGCAGTTCTTC
CDR3 protein: CASSVTHAGGSYNEQFF
clone size: -
V gene: TRBV18
D gene: TRBD2
J gene: TRBJ2-1

CDR3 DNA: TGTGCCATCAGTGGAGGGCCTTCACCCCTCCACTTT
CDR3 protein: CAISGGPSPLHF
clone size: once
V gene: TRBV10-3
D gene: -
J gene: TRBJ1-6

CDR3 DNA: TGTGCCACCAGCTCTCCCAAGCGGGGGGGCGGAAATGAGCAGTTCTTC
CDR3 protein: CATSSPKRGGGNEQFF
clone size: few
V gene: TRBV24-1
D gene: TRBD2
J gene: TRBJ2-1

CDR3 DNA: TGTGCCAGCTCAGGGACAGGTGAAAAACTGTTTTTT
CDR3 protein: CASSGTGEKLFF
clone size: -
V gene: TRBV18
D gene: TRBD1
J gene: TRBJ1-4

CDR3 DNA: TGTGCCAGCAGTTCCCCTCGGACAGGGGGCCCTTATGGCTACACCTTC
CDR3 protein: CASSSPRTGGPYGYTF
clone size: once
V gene: TRBV6-5
D gene: TRBD1
J gene: TRBJ1-2

CDR3 DNA: TGTGCCATCAGTGGCGGGACTAGCGGGGGTACCCAGTTCTTC
CDR3 protein: CAISGGTSGGTQFF
clone size: -
V gene: TRBV10-3
D gene: TRBD2
J gene: TRBJ2-1

CDR3 DNA: TGTGCCCCGAGGAGGGGACAGACCTCCATGAACACTGAAGCTTTCTTT
CDR3 protein: CAPRRGQTSMNTEAFF
clone size: few
V gene: TRBV11-3
D gene: TRBD1
J gene: TRBJ1-1

CDR3 DNA: TGTGCCTGGAGTGTAATGGGGCGGACGAATGAAAAACTGTTTTTT
CDR3 protein: CAWSVMGRTNEKLFF
clone size: -
V gene: TRBV30
D gene: -
J gene: TRBJ1-4

CDR3 DNA: TGTGCCAGCACCGTAGCGGGGAGGAAAGAGACCCAGTACTTC
CDR3 protein: CASTVAGRKETQYF
clone size: -
V gene: TRBV6-5
D gene: TRBD2
J gene: TRBJ2-5

CDR3 DNA: TGCGCCAGCAGCTTAGACAGGGGGCAAATCGATGGCTACACCTTC
CDR3 protein: CASSLDRGQIDGYTF
clone size: -
V gene: TRBV5-1
D gene: TRBD1
J gene: TRBJ1-2

CDR3 DNA: TGTGCCAGCAGCTTAGCGCGCAGGGGTGGCACTGAAGCTTTCTTT
CDR3 protein: CASSLARRGGTEAFF
clone size: -
V gene: TRBV7-2
D gene: -
J gene: TRBJ1-1

CDR3 DNA: TGTGCCATCAGGTCTGGACTAGCGGGAAACACAGATACGCAGTATTTT
CDR3 protein: CAIRSGLAGNTDTQYF
clone size: -
V gene: TRBV10-3
D gene: TRBD2
J gene: TRBJ2-3

CDR3 DNA: TGTGCCAGCAGCTCGGCACAGGGGGCGGGCGGGGAGCTGTTTTTT
CDR3 protein: CASSSAQGAGGELFF
clone size: -
V gene: TRBV7-7
D gene: TRBD1
J gene: TRBJ2-2

CDR3 DNA: TGTGCCAGCAGCTTATTCGGGGACACTGAAGCTTTCTTT
CDR3 protein: CASSLFGDTEAFF
clone size: -
V gene: TRBV7-9
D gene: -
J gene: TRBJ1-1

CDR3 DNA: TGTGCCAGCAGCCCAGCAGCGGGAGAGGATGGCTACACCTTC
CDR3 protein: CASSPAAGEDGYTF
clone size: -
V gene: TRBV7-3
D gene: -
J gene: TRBJ1-2

CDR3 DNA: TGTGCCAGCTCACCCAATCCTAACAGCAACAATCAGCCCCAGCATTTT
CDR3 protein: CASSPNPNSNNQPQHF
clone size: -
V gene: TRBV18
D gene: -
J gene: TRBJ1-5

CDR3 DNA: TGTGCCAGCAGCGTAGACAGCAACACTGAAGCTTTCTTT
CDR3 protein: CASSVDSNTEAFF
clone size: -
V gene: TRBV7-2
D gene: -
J gene: TRBJ1-1

CDR3 DNA: TGTGCCAGCAGCCCCCAGGGGCCTAGTACTGAAGCTTTCTTT
CDR3 protein: CASSPQGPSTEAFF
clone size: -
V gene: TRBV11-3
D gene: -
J gene: TRBJ1-1

CDR3 DNA: TGTGCCATTTCATACAGTGGTCGAGGCTACACCTTC
CDR3 protein: CAISYSGRGYTF
clone size: -
V gene: TRBV6-5
D gene: -
J gene: TRBJ1-2

CDR3 DNA: TGCAGCGTCCCCCGAGGCTCTGGGGCCAACGTCCTGACTTTC
CDR3 protein: CSVPRGSGANVLTF
clone size: -
V gene: TRBV29-1
D gene: -
J gene: TRBJ2-6

CDR3 DNA: TGTGCCAGCAGCTTTTACGGGACAGGGGCGGCTGAAGCTTTCTTT
CDR3 protein: CASSFYGTGAAEAFF
clone size: once
V gene: TRBV7-9
D gene: TRBD1
J gene: TRBJ1-1

CDR3 DNA: TGTGCCAGCAGCTTTACGCCTTCGGTAGCGGGAAAGGGGGTTCGGTATTTT
CDR3 protein: CASSFTPSVAGKGVRYF
clone size: -
V gene: TRBV5-6
D gene: TRBD2
J gene: TRBJ2-3

CDR3 DNA: TGTGCCAGCAGTACAGGGGTCGGGGAGCTGTTTTTT
CDR3 protein: CASSTGVGELFF
clone size: once
V gene: TRBV12-3/TRBV12-4
D gene: TRBD1
J gene: TRBJ2-2

CDR3 DNA: TGTGCCAGCAGCTCACCCTCCGGACAATCTATCTACGAGCAGTACTTC
CDR3 protein: CASSSPSGQSIYEQYF
clone size: -
V gene: TRBV7-9
D gene: -
J gene: TRBJ2-7

CDR3 DNA: TGTGCCAGCAGCACCGGGGGTTACAATGAGCAGTTCTTC
CDR3 protein: CASSTGGYNEQFF
clone size: -
V gene: TRBV27
D gene: -
J gene: TRBJ2-1

CDR3 DNA: TGTGCCAGCAGTGAAAAGACAGGGCCTGGGGCCAACGTCCTGACTTTC
CDR3 protein: CASSEKTGPGANVLTF
clone size: few
V gene: TRBV6-1
D gene: TRBD1
J gene: TRBJ2-6

CDR3 DNA: TGTGCCAGCAGCCCCTACCAGGTGAAGAACACTGAAGCTTTCTTT
CDR3 protein: CASSPYQVKNTEAFF
clone size: -
V gene: TRBV27
D gene: -
J gene: TRBJ1-1

CDR3 DNA: TGTGCCAGCAGCCAAGATCCAGGGTGGGGGAACACCGGGGAGCTGTTTTTT
CDR3 protein: CASSQDPGWGNTGELFF
clone size: -
V gene: TRBV3-1/TRBV3-2
D gene: -
J gene: TRBJ2-2

CDR3 DNA: TGTGCCAGCTCACCACAGCAACGGGGGGCAAGGATAGAGACCCAGTACTTC
CDR3 protein: CASSPQQRGARIETQYF
clone size: few
V gene: TRBV18
D gene: -
J gene: TRBJ2-5

CDR3 DNA: TGTGCCAGCAGCGGACAGGTGCGGAATTCACCCCTCCACTTT
CDR3 protein: CASSGQVRNSPLHF
clone size: few
V gene: TRBV14
D gene: TRBD1
J gene: TRBJ1-6

CDR3 DNA: TGTGCCAGCAGCTCCAACCTCAAAGGGGCGGGGGATAGGACAGATACGCAGTATTTT
CDR3 protein: CASSSNLKGAGDRTDTQYF
clone size: -
V gene: TRBV6-2/TRBV6-3
D gene: TRBD2
J gene: TRBJ2-3

CDR3 DNA: TGCGCCAGCAGCCAGGGGACAGGGATCGGGAATGAGCAGTTCTTC
CDR3 protein: CASSQGTGIGNEQFF
clone size: few
V gene: TRBV5-1
D gene: TRBD1
J gene: TRBJ2-1

CDR3 DNA: TGCGCCAGCAGCAAAACCGGGATTCAAGAGACCCAGTACTTC
CDR3 protein: CASSKTGIQETQYF
clone size: once
V gene: TRBV5-1
D gene: -
J gene: TRBJ2-5

CDR3 DNA: TGCGCCAGCAGCTTGGATAACAGGGCTCAATCTGGCTACACCTTC
CDR3 protein: CASSLDNRAQSGYTF
clone size: many
V gene: TRBV5-1
D gene: -
J gene: TRBJ1-2

CDR3 DNA: TGCGCCAGCAGTCCGAGCGGGGGGCCGTACACCGGGGAGCTGTTTTTT
CDR3 protein: CASSPSGGPYTGELFF
clone size: -
V gene: TRBV10-1
D gene: TRBD2
J gene: TRBJ2-2

CDR3 DNA: TGTGCCAGCTCACCACGGGAGGATACGCAGTATTTT
CDR3 protein: CASSPREDTQYF
clone size: -
V gene: TRBV18
D gene: -
J gene: TRBJ2-3

CDR3 DNA: TGTGCCAGCAGCCGAAAGCCTACCGGGACTAGCGGTGAGCAGTTCTTC
CDR3 protein: CASSRKPTGTSGEQFF
clone size: -
V gene: TRBV5-6
D gene: TRBD2
J gene: TRBJ2-1

CDR3 DNA: TGTGCCAGCAGTGCATACAGGGGGGCCAACACTGAAGCTTTCTTT
CDR3 protein: CASSAYRGANTEAFF
clone size: -
V gene: TRBV25-1
D gene: TRBD1
J gene: TRBJ1-1